The next 26 T cell receptor beta chains were all read from a single sample in a study of blood T cell repertoires in COVID-19. Method: immunoSEQ multiplex PCR; TCRdb's copy keeps in-frame clones and lacks some. In the table there are roughly 200,000 clones, more than 70% of which are singletons. The material sequenced was peripheral blood. The receptors shown here come from a man aged 50-59 years with COVID-19, enrolled during active disease.

The CDR3 coding sequence is TGTGCCAGTCGGACAGGGTCCACAGATACGCAGTATTTT. Residues: CASRTGSTDTQYF. The chain carries TRBV19 and TRBJ2-3, with 8 bases identical to TRBD1. Germline CDR1 LNHDA, CDR2 SQIVND (reference sequence). With 8 bases clipped from V and 2 bases from J, the junction kept 3 bases outside the gene matches. The length of the CDR3 is 13 residues.

The chain employs TRBV18 and TRBJ1-6, with TRBD1 matching over 7 bases. V was clipped by 5 bases and J by 5 bases; unmatched bases: 9. The CDR3 is 16 amino acids. In germline, CDR1 is KGHSH, CDR2 LQKENI. The CDR3 loop is CASSVAGTANNSPLHF. CDR3 in DNA: TGTGCCAGCTCAGTAGCCGGGACAGCGAATAATTCACCCCTCCACTTT.

This clone came up a few times. The chain carries TRBV5-6 and TRBJ1-1; D is possibly TRBD1 (5 bases). Germline CDR1 SGHDT, CDR2 YYEEEE. V lost 2 bases to trimming and J lost 1 base, with 9 bases between them. The CDR3 length is 14 residues. CDR3 DNA: TGTGCCAGCAGCTTTTGGGGCACGAACACTGAAGCTTTCTTT. Amino acids: CASSFWGTNTEAFF.

As concerns this clone: Germline is not matched at one junction end, which may reflect a read error. This chain uses TRBV5-8 with TRBJ2-7; the match to TRBD2 covers 14 bases. Germline values: CDR1 SGHTS, CDR2 YDEGEE. The CDR3 consists of 16 residues. In DNA, the CDR3 is TGTGCCGGCAGCACAGGGACTAGCGGGAGCTCCTACGAGCAGTACTTC. Translating gives CAGSTGTSGSSYEQYF.

The chain carries TRBV25-1 and TRBJ2-3; D is perhaps TRBD2 (6 bases). The CDR3 is made up of 16 amino acids. Looked up from germline, CDR1 is MGHDK and CDR2 is SYGVNS. Deletions cut 8 bases from V and 3 bases from J, with 21 bases between. Written as DNA, the CDR3 is TGTGCCAGCCAAGCAGGTGGAGGGGACCCGACAGATACGCAGTATTTT. This translates into CASQAGGGDPTDTQYF.

The rearrangement joins TRBV11-2 to TRBJ2-1; 8 bases are a match to TRBD2. Germline V gives CDR1 SGHAT, CDR2 FQNNGV. This CDR3 is 15 amino acids long. The junction had 4 bases not matched to a gene; V was cut back by 3 bases and J by 3 bases. The DNA for the CDR3 is TGTGCCAGCAGCTTGGGGCTAGCGGGCTACAATGAGCAGTTCTTC. This gives the protein CASSLGLAGYNEQFF.

Only one count was recorded for this clone. This chain joins TRBV9 and TRBJ2-5; 8 bases align to TRBD1. The CDR3 loop spans 14 amino acids. CDR1 is SGDLS and CDR2 is YYNGEE in the germline V gene. The trim removed 1 base at V and 5 bases at J, leaving 4 bases unmatched. Here the CDR3 DNA reads TGTGCCAGCAGCGTACAGGGGGCGGAGGAGACCCAGTACTTC. This gives the protein CASSVQGAEETQYF.

The chain couples TRBV12-3 or TRBV12-4 to TRBJ1-1, with D possibly matching TRBD1 (6 bases). The CDR3 extends over 13 amino acids. The V and J ends lost 6 bases and 8 bases respectively, with 16 bases between them. The CDR3 nucleotides read TGTGCCAGCAGCACTCAACAGGGCCTGGAAGCTTTCTTT. As protein: CASSTQQGLEAFF.

This clone was recorded only once. The chain joins TRBV27 to TRBJ2-5, with 11 bases identical to TRBD2. The CDR3 has 16 residues. CDR1 and CDR2 from the germline V gene are MNHEY and SMNVEV (reference sequence). V lost 8 bases and J lost 5; bases outside the gene matches: 13. CDR3 coding DNA: TGTGCCAGCGGGCCACTAGCGGGGGCCCGGAGTGAGACCCAGTACTTC. Protein: CASGPLAGARSETQYF.

CDR3 region: CASSPTSGSLDTGELFF. For the CDR3, the DNA is TGTGCCAGCAGCCCGACTAGCGGGAGTTTGGACACCGGGGAGCTGTTTTTT. V and J are TRBV5-5 and TRBJ2-2, with 12 nucleotides matching TRBD2. The CDR3 length is 17 residues. The ends lost 4 bases at V and 3 bases at J; junction bases unmatched: 7. Germline V gene data show CDR1 as SGHKS and CDR2 as YYEKEE (reference sequence). Full variable domain (missing parts from reference TRBV5-5 and TRBJ2-2): DAGVTQSPTHLIKTRGQQVTLRCSPISGHKSVSWYQQVLGQGPQFIFQYYEKEERGRGNFPDRFSARQFPNYSSELNVNALLLGDSALYLCASSPTSGSLDTGELFFGEGSRLTVL.

This chain uses TRBV29-1 with TRBJ1-4; tentatively, D is TRBD1 (5 bases). Trimming left V 4 bases short and J 2 bases short, with 11 bases between. Germline loops: CDR1 SQVTM, CDR2 ANQGSEA. CDR3 length: 14 residues. The CDR3 bases are TGCAGCGTTGCCCTATCAGGGACTAATGAAAAACTGTTTTTT. Protein product: CSVALSGTNEKLFF.

J is TRBJ1-5 and V is TRBV23-1, with 8 bases fitting TRBD1. TRBV23-1 is an open reading frame whose function is uncertain. J gave up 7 bases and V 0 bases, and 5 bases lay outside the gene matches. The CDR3 sequence is 15 residues long. CDR3 sequence reads: CASSQSPGGYQPQHF. As DNA, the CDR3 is TGCGCCAGCAGTCAATCACCAGGGGGCTACCAGCCCCAGCATTTT.

The chain links TRBV11-1 to TRBJ2-2, with 7 bases fitting TRBD1. The germline V gene has CDR1 SGHAT and CDR2 FQDESV (reference sequence). This CDR3 is built from 15 residues. J was trimmed by 5 bases and V by 4 bases; bases with no gene match: 7. The CDR3 region has the DNA TGTGCCAGCAGCTCAACCCGACAGGGAACCGGGGAGCTGTTTTTT. This codes for CASSSTRQGTGELFF.

V and J are TRBV21-1 and TRBJ2-1; the table's D call, TRBD2, was not checked against the DNA. TRBV21-1 is a listed pseudogene. The CDR3 runs 18 residues. The CDR3 sequence is CASSQPGLLESSYNEQFF. CDR3 DNA: TGTGCCAGCAGCCAGCCGGGTTTATTGGAAAGCTCCTACAATGAGCAGTTCTTC.

A remark on this clone: Within the sample, other DNA sequences also encode this same CDR3. J is TRBJ1-5 and V is TRBV30; D perhaps matches TRBD1 (6 bases). With 0 bases removed from V and 4 bases from J, the gap between germline ends came to 7 bases. Germline V lookup: CDR1 GTSNPN, CDR2 SVGIG (reference sequence). The CDR3 totals 13 residues. The CDR3 loop reads CAWSVRGNQPQHF. In DNA form, the CDR3 reads TGTGCCTGGAGTGTCAGGGGTAATCAGCCCCAGCATTTT.

This clone was counted only a few times. J is TRBJ2-7 and V is TRBV24-1; D possibly corresponds to TRBD1 (5 bases). CDR3 length: 12 residues. V was shortened by 7 bases and J by 1 base, with 7 bases between the two germline ends. CDR1 KGHDR and CDR2 SFDVKD come from the germline V gene. CDR3 amino acids: CATRGLSYEQYF. The CDR3 DNA sequence: TGTGCCACCAGGGGGCTATCCTACGAGCAGTACTTC.

The CDR3 protein is CSASPSQSNQPQHF. The CDR3 DNA reads TGCAGTGCTAGTCCTTCGCAGAGCAATCAGCCCCAGCATTTT. The chain couples TRBV20-1 to TRBJ1-5; no clear D gene. V was trimmed by 3 bases and J by 1 base, leaving 10 bases between them. CDR1 is DFQATT and CDR2 is SNEGSKA in the germline V gene (reference sequence). The CDR3 is made up of 14 amino acids.

V usage is TRBV3-1 (or the pseudogene TRBV3-2) and J usage is TRBJ2-1; D perhaps matches TRBD1 (7 bases). CDR3 size: 15 residues. Germline lookup yields CDR1 LGHDT and CDR2 YNNKEL (reference sequence). With 4 bases removed from V and 9 bases from J, the gap between germline ends came to 19 bases. The CDR3 sequence: CASSRIRAQGGEQFF. The CDR3 coding sequence is TGTGCCAGCAGCCGAATCCGGGCCCAGGGGGGTGAGCAGTTCTTC.

The chain couples TRBV5-1 to TRBJ2-1, with 11 bases fitting TRBD2. From germline, CDR1 is SGHRS and CDR2 YFSETQ. The CDR3 runs 16 residues. V shed 4 bases and J 6 bases; nucleotides not matched to a gene: 9. The CDR3, as DNA: TGCGCCAGCAGCCCTGATAGCGGGAGGGCCAGCAATGAGCAGTTCTTC. It specifies CASSPDSGRASNEQFF.

This clone was counted once. The chain has TRBV4-3 and TRBJ2-7, with 7 bases lining up with TRBD1. CDR3 length: 15 residues. CDR1 LGHNA and CDR2 YSLEER come from the germline V gene. Trimming at V came to 3 bases and at J to 2 bases, leaving 7 bases not matched to a gene. CDR3 residues: CASSQSRQGTYEQYF. DNA for the CDR3: TGCGCCAGCAGCCAGAGTAGACAGGGAACCTACGAGCAGTACTTC.

This chain uses TRBV15 with TRBJ2-3; 9 bases agree with TRBD1. CDR1 is LNHNV, CDR2 YYDKDF, per germline (reference sequence). This CDR3 comprises 16 residues. J was trimmed by 2 bases and V by 2 bases; bases with no gene match: 5. CDR3 sequence reads: CATSRRGTGNTDTQYF. The CDR3 coding sequence is TGTGCCACCAGCAGACGGGGGACAGGGAACACAGATACGCAGTATTTT.

This chain joins TRBV27 and TRBJ2-3; TRBD1 matches at 9 bases. J lost 6 bases, V lost 6 bases, and 4 bases had no gene match. The germline gives CDR1 MNHEY, CDR2 SMNVEV (reference sequence). This CDR3 region has 13 residues. The CDR3 DNA is TGTGCCAGCAGCCTACAGGGGGCGGATACGCAGTATTTT. Its translation: CASSLQGADTQYF.

The rearrangement links TRBV2 to TRBJ2-3; D might be TRBD2 (6 bases). Germline CDR1 reads SNHLY; CDR2 reads FYNNEI. The CDR3 spans 14 residues. The V gene lost 4 bases and the J gene lost 3 bases, with 11 bases spanning the gap. The CDR3 nucleotides read TGTGCCAGCAGTGCCCTCGGGAGTACAGATACGCAGTATTTT. Its translation: CASSALGSTDTQYF. Variable domain in full (rest from reference TRBV2 and TRBJ2-3): EPEVTQTPSHQVTQMGQEVILRCVPISNHLYFYWYRQILGQKVEFLVSFYNNEISEKSEIFDDQFSVERPDGSNFTLKIRSTKLEDSAMYFCASSALGSTDTQYFGPGTRLTVL.

The chain has TRBV6-2 or TRBV6-3 and TRBJ2-7, with a weak D call TRBD2 (6 bases). V gave up 2 bases and J gave up 7 bases, with 27 bases separating them. CDR1 is MNHEY, CDR2 SVGEGT, per germline. The CDR3 contains 18 residues. For the CDR3, the DNA is TGTGCCAGCAGTTACGGGATGGGCAGGGCCATTTTGGCGGGGGAGCAGTACTTC. Its translation: CASSYGMGRAILAGEQYF.

The chain links TRBV10-1 to TRBJ2-3; 13 bases are a match to TRBD2. CDR1 and CDR2 (germline): WNHNN, SYGVQD (reference sequence). V trimming: 4 bases; J trimming: 0 bases; junction bases outside the gene matches: 7. This CDR3 comprises 18 residues. CDR3 sequence: CASSGTSGSPRSTDTQYF. DNA of the CDR3: TGCGCCAGCAGTGGGACTAGCGGGAGCCCTCGGAGCACAGATACGCAGTATTTT.

The chain is built from TRBV28 and TRBJ2-2; tentatively, D is TRBD1 (6 bases). Trimming pared 3 bases from V and 5 bases from J, leaving 10 bases between. The germline V gene encodes CDR1 MDHEN and CDR2 SYDVKM. The CDR3 extends over 14 amino acids. The CDR3 here is CASSFRGRTGELFF. The CDR3 region has the DNA TGTGCCAGCAGTTTCAGGGGCCGGACCGGGGAGCTGTTTTTT.